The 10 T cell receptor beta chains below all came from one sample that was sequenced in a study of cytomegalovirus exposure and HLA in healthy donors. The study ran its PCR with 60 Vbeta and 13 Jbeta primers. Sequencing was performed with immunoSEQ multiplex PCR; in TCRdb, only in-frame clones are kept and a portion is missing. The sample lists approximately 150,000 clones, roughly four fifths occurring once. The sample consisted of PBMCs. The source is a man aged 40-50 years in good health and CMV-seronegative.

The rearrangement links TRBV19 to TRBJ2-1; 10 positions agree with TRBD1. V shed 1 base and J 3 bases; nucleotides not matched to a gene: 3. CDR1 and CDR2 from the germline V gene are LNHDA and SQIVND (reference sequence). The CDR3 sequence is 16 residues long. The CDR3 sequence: CASSIGTGGFYNEQFF. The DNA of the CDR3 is TGTGCCAGTAGTATAGGGACAGGGGGGTTCTACAATGAGCAGTTCTTC.

Written as DNA, the CDR3 is TGTGCCAGCTCACCCATACGGGACAGAGTTAACACTGAAGCTTTCTTT. This gives the protein CASSPIRDRVNTEAFF. The V gene is TRBV18, the J gene TRBJ1-1; TRBD1 matches at 7 bases. The V gene's germline CDR1 is KGHSH and CDR2 LQKENI. The CDR3 consists of 16 residues. The V and J ends lost 3 bases and 2 bases, in that order; junction bases with no gene match: 9.

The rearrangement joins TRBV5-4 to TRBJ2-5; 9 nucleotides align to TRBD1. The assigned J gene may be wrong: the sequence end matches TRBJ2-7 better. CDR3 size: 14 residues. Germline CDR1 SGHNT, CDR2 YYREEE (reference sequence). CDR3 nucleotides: TGTGCCAGCAGCTTGGGGACAGGGGCCTACGAGCAGTACTTC. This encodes CASSLGTGAYEQYF.

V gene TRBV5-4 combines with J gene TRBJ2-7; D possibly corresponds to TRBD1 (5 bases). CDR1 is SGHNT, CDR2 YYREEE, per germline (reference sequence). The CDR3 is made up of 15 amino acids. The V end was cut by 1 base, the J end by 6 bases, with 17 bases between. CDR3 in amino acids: CASSLQGGREGEQYV. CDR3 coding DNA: TGTGCCAGCAGCTTGCAAGGTGGCAGGGAAGGCGAGCAGTACGTC.

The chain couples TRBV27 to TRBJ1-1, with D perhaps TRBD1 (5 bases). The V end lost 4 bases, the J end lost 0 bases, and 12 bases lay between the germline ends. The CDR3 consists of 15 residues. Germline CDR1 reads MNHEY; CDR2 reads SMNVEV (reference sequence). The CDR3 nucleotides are TGTGCCAGCAGTTCACAGGAGGGGATGAACACTGAAGCTTTCTTT. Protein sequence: CASSSQEGMNTEAFF.

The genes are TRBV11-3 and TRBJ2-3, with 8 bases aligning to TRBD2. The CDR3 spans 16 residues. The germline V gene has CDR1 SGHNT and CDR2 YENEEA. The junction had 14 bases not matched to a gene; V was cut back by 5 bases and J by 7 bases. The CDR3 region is CASSPPPGLGTHTQYF. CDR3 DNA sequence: TGTGCCAGCAGCCCTCCTCCGGGACTAGGGACGCATACGCAGTATTTT.

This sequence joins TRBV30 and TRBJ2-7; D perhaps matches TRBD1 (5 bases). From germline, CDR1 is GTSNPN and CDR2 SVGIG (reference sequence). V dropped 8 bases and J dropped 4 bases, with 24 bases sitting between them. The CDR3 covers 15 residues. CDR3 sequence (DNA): TGTGCCGGGGCGACTGGAAGGGCACGAATTTACGAGCAGTACTTC. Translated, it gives CAGATGRARIYEQYF.

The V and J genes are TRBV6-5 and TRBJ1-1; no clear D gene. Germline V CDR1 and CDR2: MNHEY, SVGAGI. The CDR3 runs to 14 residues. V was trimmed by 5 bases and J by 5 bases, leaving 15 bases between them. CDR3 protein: CASSERYSHTEAFF. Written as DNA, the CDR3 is TGTGCCAGCAGTGAACGGTACTCGCATACTGAAGCTTTCTTT.

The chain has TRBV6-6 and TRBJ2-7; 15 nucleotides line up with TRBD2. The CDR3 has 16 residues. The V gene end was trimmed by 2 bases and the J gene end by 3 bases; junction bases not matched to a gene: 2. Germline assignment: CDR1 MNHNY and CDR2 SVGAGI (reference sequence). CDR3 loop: CASSYRTSGRVYEQYF. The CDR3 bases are TGTGCCAGCAGTTACCGGACTAGCGGGAGGGTCTACGAGCAGTACTTC.

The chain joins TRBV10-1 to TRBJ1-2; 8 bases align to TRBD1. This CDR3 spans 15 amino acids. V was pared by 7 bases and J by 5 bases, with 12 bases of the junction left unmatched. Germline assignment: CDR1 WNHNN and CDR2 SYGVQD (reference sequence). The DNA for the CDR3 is TGCGCCAGCATCCACCGACAGGGGCGCCGGTATGGCTACACCTTC. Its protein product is CASIHRQGRRYGYTF.